The rows below give T cell receptor beta chains drawn from one sample of a study of cytomegalovirus exposure and HLA in healthy donors. Repertoires were generated with immunoSEQ multiplex PCR, while TCRdb's copy carries only in-frame clones and drops some. Of 250,000 or so clones listed, about 86% are singletons. The specimen was PBMCs. Source of these receptors: a woman in her sixties or seventies in good health and CMV-seropositive. Each CDR3 is given with its conserved first and last residue. D genes are given only for firm matches. Clone size is stated in some rows and not others, as once, few, many or a class when expanded.

. . TRBJ1-2 TRBV5-6 CASSRSGPQGNYGYTF TGTGCCAGCAGTCGATCTGGGCCTCAGGGTAACTATGGCTACACCTTC
few . TRBJ1-1 TRBV7-9 CASSLQSGPNTEAFF TGTGCCAGCAGCTTACAGTCAGGCCCGAACACTGAAGCTTTCTTT
. . TRBJ1-2 TRBV28 CASSLPAGEGYGYTF TGTGCCAGCAGTTTACCCGCCGGGGAGGGTTATGGCTACACCTTC
. TRBD1 TRBJ2-7 TRBV18 CASSPPGQGPYEQYF TGTGCCAGCTCACCGCCGGGACAGGGCCCCTACGAGCAGTACTTC
. TRBD1 TRBJ2-7 TRBV27 CASSPRTGGYYEQYF TGTGCCAGCAGTCCCAGGACAGGGGGCTACTACGAGCAGTACTTC
. . TRBJ1-1 TRBV6-1 CASSEALRAPGRGTEAFF TGTGCCAGCAGTGAAGCGCTTCGAGCCCCCGGAAGGGGCACTGAAGCTTTCTTT
. . TRBJ2-7 TRBV10-3 CAIGDSSYEQYF TGTGCCATCGGCGACAGCTCCTACGAGCAGTACTTC
. . TRBJ2-7 TRBV11-3 CASSLDPGGNEQYF TGTGCCAGCAGCTTAGATCCAGGTGGCAACGAGCAGTACTTC
. TRBD1 TRBJ1-2 TRBV7-2 CASSPLPGQGNYGYTF TGTGCCAGCAGCCCCTTACCCGGACAGGGGAACTATGGCTACACCTTC
few . TRBJ1-2 TRBV7-6 CASSLARMVDYGYTF TGTGCCAGCAGCTTAGCGCGGATGGTCGACTATGGCTACACCTTC
. . TRBJ1-1 TRBV2 CASSLELWFTEAFF TGTGCCAGCAGCCTAGAGCTCTGGTTCACTGAAGCTTTCTTT
. . TRBJ2-1 TRBV2 CASSEPYNEQFF TGTGCCAGCAGTGAACCGTACAATGAGCAGTTCTTC
. . TRBJ2-2 TRBV7-2 CASRSHGTNTGELFF TGTGCCAGCAGAAGCCACGGGACAAACACCGGGGAGCTGTTTTTT
. TRBD1 TRBJ1-2 TRBV9 CASSDGQGARGYTF TGTGCCAGCAGCGATGGACAGGGGGCGCGGGGCTACACCTTC
. . TRBJ1-4 TRBV5-1 CASSPETATNEKLFF TGCGCCAGCAGCCCCGAGACAGCAACTAATGAAAAACTGTTTTTT
. TRBD1 TRBJ1-5 TRBV5-5 CASSWTGTQPQHF TGTGCCAGCAGCTGGACAGGGACTCAGCCCCAGCATTTT
once . TRBJ1-5 TRBV6-5 CASSPGGTGNQPQHF TGTGCCAGCAGCCCGGGGGGTACGGGCAATCAGCCCCAGCATTTT
once . TRBJ1-1 TRBV27 CASSLSTTGGEAFF TGTGCCAGCAGTTTATCGACGACAGGCGGTGAAGCTTTCTTT
. TRBD2 TRBJ2-3 TRBV5-1 CASSFRAGDDTQYF TGCGCCAGCAGCTTTAGGGCGGGAGATGATACGCAGTATTTT
. . TRBJ2-5 TRBV5-6 CASSLLLAGVETQYF TGTGCCAGCAGCCTCCTCCTGGCAGGGGTCGAGACCCAGTACTTC
. . TRBJ1-1 TRBV6-5 CASSYSRVIEAFF TGTGCCAGCAGTTATAGCAGGGTCATTGAAGCTTTCTTT
. . TRBJ2-1 TRBV18 CASSPPGGSGDEQFF TGTGCCAGCTCACCACCAGGTGGGAGCGGCGATGAGCAGTTCTTC
. TRBD2 TRBJ2-3 TRBV11-2 CASSRQGLAGTDTQYF TGTGCCAGCAGCAGACAGGGACTAGCGGGAACAGATACGCAGTATTTT
. . TRBJ1-2 TRBV2 CASSELSRGRGYTF TGTGCCAGCAGTGAGCTGAGCCGAGGAAGGGGCTACACCTTC
. TRBD2 TRBJ2-2 TRBV5-1 CASQRGLAETGELFF TGCGCCAGCCAAAGGGGACTAGCGGAGACCGGGGAGCTGTTTTTT
. . TRBJ2-7 TRBV19 CASSHRRDYPYEQYF TGTGCCAGTAGCCATAGGAGAGATTACCCCTACGAGCAGTACTTC
. TRBD1 TRBJ2-3 TRBV30 CAWSVGQGADTQYF TGTGCCTGGAGTGTAGGACAGGGAGCGGATACGCAGTATTTT
. TRBD1 TRBJ2-7 TRBV28 CASEGQGLDYEQYF TGTGCCAGTGAGGGACAGGGATTAGACTACGAGCAGTACTTC
. . TRBJ1-6 TRBV18 CASSPREGTGSPLHF TGTGCCAGCTCACCACGGGAGGGGACCGGTTCACCCCTCCACTTT
once . TRBJ2-3 TRBV11-1 CASSFRGEDTDTQYF TGTGCCAGCAGCTTCAGGGGAGAAGACACAGATACGCAGTATTTT
. TRBD1 TRBJ1-1 TRBV19 CASGTEKMNTEAFF TGTGCCAGTGGGACAGAAAAAATGAACACTGAAGCTTTCTTT
. . TRBJ2-5 TRBV6-5 CASSTSRGSQVGQYF TGTGCCAGCAGTACTAGCCGGGGATCCCAAGTGGGCCAGTACTTC
. . TRBJ2-3 TRBV6-5 CASSRRDNVPDTQYF TGTGCCAGCAGCCGACGGGACAATGTACCAGATACGCAGTATTTT
. . TRBJ1-1 TRBV7-9 CSSRPVRNTEAFF TGTTCCAGCCGCCCGGTGAGGAACACTGAAGCTTTCTTT
. TRBD2 TRBJ2-7 TRBV28 CASSGTSSYEQYF TGTGCCAGCAGTGGGACTAGCTCCTACGAGCAGTACTTC
once TRBD1 TRBJ1-2 TRBV5-1 CASSFTGEGYTF TGCGCCAGCAGCTTCACAGGGGAAGGCTACACCTTC
. TRBD2 TRBJ2-7 TRBV19 CANPRTSGSFPSYEQYF TGTGCCAACCCTCGGACTAGCGGGAGTTTTCCCTCCTACGAGCAGTACTTC
. . TRBJ1-4 TRBV5-6 CASSLRQPGEKLFF TGTGCCAGCAGCTTGAGGCAGCCGGGAGAAAAACTGTTTTTT
. TRBD2 TRBJ2-5 TRBV5-5 CASSSTRGVETQYF TGTGCCAGCAGCTCTACCCGGGGGGTCGAGACCCAGTACTTC